These T cell receptor beta chains were read from a single sample in a study of blood T cell repertoires in COVID-19. Generated by immunoSEQ multiplex PCR, the TCRdb table keeps only in-frame clones and is missing some. The sample consists of about 240,000 clones, over 65% of them appearing once. The sequencing input was peripheral blood. The receptors come from a woman of 80 years or more with acute or convalescent COVID-19. The conserved cysteine and the conserved F or W are not part of the CDR3 here. The order of the fields is V gene, J gene, CDR3 protein.

v_gene: TRBV2; j_gene: TRBJ1-4; CDR3aa: ASNLGGAPGKLF
v_gene: TRBV7-2; j_gene: TRBJ2-1; CDR3aa: ASSLAPAGLAGGGSSYNEQF
v_gene: TRBV27; j_gene: TRBJ2-2; CDR3aa: ASRRQGYTGELF
v_gene: TRBV2; j_gene: TRBJ2-3; CDR3aa: ASSERGTDTQY
v_gene: TRBV7-9; j_gene: TRBJ2-1; CDR3aa: ASSPWTGGLSYNEQF
v_gene: TRBV19; j_gene: TRBJ1-5; CDR3aa: ASLPWFQGEVEPQH
v_gene: TRBV27; j_gene: TRBJ2-6; CDR3aa: ASSLRSGAYSGANVLT
v_gene: TRBV3-1/TRBV3-2; j_gene: TRBJ2-7; CDR3aa: ASSITSYEQY
v_gene: TRBV6-5; j_gene: TRBJ1-1; CDR3aa: ASSMGQRNTEAF
v_gene: TRBV2; j_gene: TRBJ2-1; CDR3aa: ASRIQGSSYNEQF
v_gene: TRBV23-1; j_gene: TRBJ2-7; CDR3aa: ASRTGQGNTYEQY
v_gene: TRBV5-1; j_gene: TRBJ2-2; CDR3aa: ASSLASAGRGVGELF
v_gene: TRBV2; j_gene: TRBJ1-3; CDR3aa: ASSETGLSKE
v_gene: TRBV5-1; j_gene: TRBJ2-2; CDR3aa: ASSLARQGVGGELF
v_gene: TRBV7-3; j_gene: TRBJ1-1; CDR3aa: ASSAQGGTEAF
v_gene: TRBV12-3/TRBV12-4; j_gene: TRBJ2-5; CDR3aa: ASSPQETQY
v_gene: TRBV7-2; j_gene: TRBJ1-2; CDR3aa: ASSLAAAVPYGYT
v_gene: TRBV27; j_gene: TRBJ2-2; CDR3aa: ASRPGTGAGELF
v_gene: TRBV18; j_gene: TRBJ1-1; CDR3aa: ASSPQGTEAF
v_gene: TRBV12-3/TRBV12-4; j_gene: TRBJ2-7; CDR3aa: ASSAGGPYEQY